The clone carrying this T cell receptor beta chain was counted ten times or more. The antigen remains unidentified. CDR3 length: 14 amino acids. V was cut by 2 bases and J by 1 base, with 8 bases left in between. CDR1 MNHEY and CDR2 SVGAGI come from the germline V gene. The use of a sample-barcoded 5' primer and a J-beta primer mix characterized a second PCR of about 6 to 12 cycles. TCRdb processed the 5' RACE reads anew with MiXCR; each CDR3 protein has one entry. The data contain 1,800,000 or so distinct CDR3 sequences, approximately 39% of them seen just once; the ten biggest clones take up more than 20%. This entry belongs to a study of blood T cells in healthy people across ages. Study-level results: The long-lived group displayed more naive CD4+ cells, plus higher diversity, than the aged donors did. In older individuals, TCR beta diversity per million T cells was lower, falling roughly linearly with age.

The specimen was blood. The J gene is TRBJ1-1, the V gene TRBV6-5, with D possibly being TRBD1 (5 bases). The TCR comes from a human donor in good health. The CDR3 protein is CASSYRTGNTEAFF. The CDR3 DNA sequence: TGTGCCAGCAGTTACCGCACAGGGAACACTGAAGCTTTCTTT.